This entry lists 31 T cell receptor beta chains sequenced from one sample in a study of blood T cell repertoires in COVID-19 (dated by TCRdb to 2020 to 2022). The library relied on the immunoSEQ multiplex PCR assay. TCRdb took over this immuneACCESS table, retaining in-frame rearrangements with V and J assigned. Such tables are incomplete; in checked studies, under half of the missing clones stem from an unresolved V gene, and the remainder is unexplained. The sample table contains roughly 200,000 clones; only one count was recorded for about 85% of them. The ten top clones hold less than 9% of the sample. Sequencing input: peripheral blood. The receptors originated from a woman in her sixties with acute or convalescent COVID-19.

This sequence joins TRBV19 and TRBJ2-7; 10 nucleotides match TRBD2. The CDR3 spans 15 residues. The V gene's germline CDR1 is LNHDA and CDR2 SQIVND (reference sequence). The V segment lost 7 bases and the J segment 4 bases; nucleotides outside the gene matches: 10. The CDR3 nucleotides are TGTGCCAGTAATCCGACTAGCGGGTCTCCTTACGAGCAGTACTTC. Its translation: CASNPTSGSPYEQYF. The full variable domain, completed using reference TRBV19 and TRBJ2-7, is DGGITQSPKYLFRKEGQNVTLSCEQNLNHDAMYWYRQDPGQGLRLIYYSQIVNDFQKGDIAEGYSVSREKKESFPLTVTSAQKNPTAFYLCASNPTSGSPYEQYFGPGTRLTVT.

V usage is TRBV5-1 and J usage is TRBJ2-1, with 7 bases matching TRBD2. CDR1 and CDR2 from the germline V gene are SGHRS and YFSETQ. The trim removed 1 base at V and 5 bases at J, leaving 6 bases unmatched. This CDR3 spans 15 amino acids. The CDR3 is CASSLIGGINNEQFF. The CDR3 DNA follows: TGCGCCAGCAGCTTGATCGGGGGGATTAACAATGAGCAGTTCTTC.

The chain has TRBV6-5 and TRBJ2-7; D remains ambiguous. This CDR3 spans 16 amino acids. The V gene's germline CDR1 is MNHEY and CDR2 SVGAGI. Trimming pared 0 bases from V and 3 bases from J, leaving 15 bases between. As DNA, the CDR3 is TGTGCCAGCAGTTACTCGTCGGCAGGTCGTATCTACGAGCAGTACTTC. Its protein is CASSYSSAGRIYEQYF.

The V gene is TRBV28, the J gene TRBJ1-2; D gene unclear. Germline V gene lookup returns CDR1 MDHEN and CDR2 SYDVKM. The CDR3 extends over 16 amino acids. The V end was cut by 4 bases, the J end by 0 bases, with 15 bases between. CDR3 in amino acids: CASSSDNSPPNYGYTF. The CDR3 DNA reads TGTGCCAGCAGTTCAGACAACAGCCCCCCTAACTATGGCTACACCTTC.

A single count supports this clone. The gene calls are TRBV11-2 and TRBJ2-1, with unresolved D. The CDR3 sequence is 14 residues long. Trimming removed 0 bases from V and 2 bases from J, with 5 bases in between. The germline gives CDR1 SGHAT, CDR2 FQNNGV. Written as DNA, the CDR3 is TGTGCCAGCAGCTTAGATCCAGCCTACAATGAGCAGTTCTTC. Its translation is CASSLDPAYNEQFF. Full variable domain (rest looked up from reference TRBV11-2 and TRBJ2-1): EAGVAQSPRYKIIEKRQSVAFWCNPISGHATLYWYQQILGQGPKLLIQFQNNGVVDDSQLPKDRFSAERLKGVDSTLKIQPAKLEDSAVYLCASSLDPAYNEQFFGPGTRLTVL.

This sequence joins TRBV5-8 and TRBJ2-6; D is perhaps TRBD1 (5 bases). The germline V and J ends were trimmed by 2 bases and 2 bases, with 8 bases remaining between them. Per the germline V gene, CDR1 is SGHTS and CDR2 is YDEGEE. The CDR3 extends over 15 amino acids. CDR3: CASSLPGTGANVLTF. The CDR3 region has the DNA TGTGCCAGCAGCTTACCAGGGACTGGGGCCAACGTCCTGACTTTC.

The V call is TRBV19, the J call TRBJ1-5; a weak D match, TRBD1 (6 bases). CDR1 and CDR2 from the germline V gene are LNHDA and SQIVND (reference sequence). The CDR3 sequence is 15 residues long. Trimming stripped 7 bases from V and 6 bases from J, with 19 bases between. This CDR3 reads CASITGNDGSQPQHF. CDR3 bases: TGTGCCAGTATAACAGGGAACGATGGAAGTCAGCCCCAGCATTTT.

This chain uses TRBV25-1 with TRBJ1-2; D call uncertain. Germline V gene sequence: CDR1 MGHDK, CDR2 SYGVNS. Between the trimmed V and J ends, which lost 2 bases and 4 bases, there was a span of 14 bases. The CDR3 has 15 amino acids. This CDR3 reads CASSERTAASYGYTF. The CDR3 DNA reads TGTGCCAGCAGTGAAAGAACGGCAGCTAGCTATGGCTACACCTTC.

The J gene is TRBJ2-1, the V gene TRBV19; the D is unclear. CDR3 size: 11 residues. V was cut by 5 bases and J by 10 bases, with 9 bases left in between. The germline V gene has CDR1 LNHDA and CDR2 SQIVND (reference sequence). The DNA for the CDR3 is TGTGCCAGTAGTTTCCCCGGGGAGCAGTTCTTC. Translation gives CASSFPGEQFF.

This rearrangement joins TRBV27 to TRBJ2-7; weak D call: TRBD1 (6 bases). This CDR3 spans 15 amino acids. Germline lookup yields CDR1 MNHEY and CDR2 SMNVEV (reference sequence). V lost 5 bases, J lost 4 bases, and 18 bases lay in between. The CDR3 nucleotides read TGTGCCAGCAGTCCGATCTTGGGGGCGCGGTACGAGCAGTACTTC. This codes for CASSPILGARYEQYF.

The J gene is TRBJ2-2, the V gene TRBV30, with 7 positions matching TRBD1. CDR1 is GTSNPN and CDR2 is SVGIG in the germline V gene (reference sequence). CDR3 size: 16 residues. With V trimmed by 3 bases and J by 5 bases, 12 bases remained unmatched. The CDR3 spells CAWRFNRGTGTGELFF. The DNA of the CDR3 is TGTGCCTGGAGATTTAACAGGGGTACCGGGACCGGGGAGCTGTTTTTT.

This chain connects TRBV23-1 to TRBJ2-2; the D gene is possibly TRBD2 (5 bases). TRBV23-1 is an ORF; its function is uncertain. V was clipped by 5 bases and J by 5 bases, with 15 bases between them. The CDR3 loop spans 15 amino acids. The CDR3 region has the DNA TGCGCCAGCAGTACCTGTAGGGAGCGGACCGGGGAGCTGTTTTTT. Translating gives CASSTCRERTGELFF.

The chain joins TRBV11-2 to TRBJ2-7; 7 nucleotides agree with TRBD1. V lost 5 bases and J lost 3; bases outside the gene matches: 7. The CDR3 runs to 14 residues. Germline CDR1 reads SGHAT; CDR2 reads FQNNGV. The CDR3 region is CASSTRQGFYEQYV. DNA for the CDR3: TGTGCCAGCAGCACTAGACAGGGATTCTACGAGCAGTACGTC.

The gene calls are TRBV28 and TRBJ1-5; D might be TRBD1 (6 bases). CDR3 length: 14 amino acids. Trimming removed 7 bases from V and 4 bases from J, with 14 bases in between. The germline gives CDR1 MDHEN, CDR2 SYDVKM. Here the CDR3 DNA reads TGTGCCAGCATTCGAACAGGGCAGAATCAGCCCCAGCATTTT. Translated, it gives CASIRTGQNQPQHF.

J is TRBJ2-2 and V is TRBV5-5; 9 bases fit TRBD1. The CDR3 covers 16 residues. The V gene's germline CDR1 is SGHKS and CDR2 YYEKEE (reference sequence). After removal of 3 bases from V and 5 bases from J, the junction contained 8 bases not matched to a gene. CDR3: CASSSSTGGLTGELFF. Written as DNA, the CDR3 is TGTGCCAGCAGCTCATCGACAGGGGGGTTGACCGGGGAGCTGTTTTTT.

This clone has just one count. This same CDR3 is encoded by further DNA sequences in the sample. The rearrangement links TRBV9 to TRBJ1-1; D call uncertain. The ends were cut back, 0 bases at V and 0 bases at J, with 6 bases in the middle. Per the germline V gene, CDR1 is SGDLS and CDR2 is YYNGEE. This CDR3 spans 14 amino acids. CDR3 amino acids: CASSVGQVNTEAFF. The CDR3 DNA reads as TGTGCCAGCAGCGTAGGTCAGGTGAACACTGAAGCTTTCTTT. The whole variable domain, filled in from reference TRBV9 and TRBJ1-1, reads DSGVTQTPKHLITATGQRVTLRCSPRSGDLSVYWYQQSLDQGLQFLIQYYNGEERAKGNILERFSAQQFPDLHSELNLSSLELGDSALYFCASSVGQVNTEAFFGQGTRLTVV.

This chain joins TRBV3-1 (or the pseudogene TRBV3-2) and TRBJ2-3, with a weak D call TRBD1 (6 bases). V was trimmed by 5 bases and J by 5 bases, leaving 14 bases between them. CDR1 is LGHDT, CDR2 YNNKEL, per germline (reference sequence). The CDR3 runs 14 residues. For the CDR3, the DNA is TGTGCCAGCAGCTCAGGGGTCGCACAAGATACGCAGTATTTT. Translating gives CASSSGVAQDTQYF.

This clone came up a few times. This rearrangement joins TRBV27 to TRBJ2-7, with 11 nucleotides matching TRBD2. CDR3 length: 17 residues. V lost 3 bases, J lost 0 bases, and 7 bases stayed unmatched. In germline, CDR1 is MNHEY, CDR2 SMNVEV (reference sequence). The CDR3 nucleotides are TGTGCCAGCAGTTTTAGGGCTAGCGGGAGGAGCTCCTACGAGCAGTACTTC. Translating it yields CASSFRASGRSSYEQYF.

This chain uses TRBV5-6 with TRBJ2-1; 10 bases agree with TRBD2. This CDR3 has 17 residues. The V and J ends lost 3 bases and 1 base, in that order; junction bases with no gene match: 7. Germline V gene lookup returns CDR1 SGHDT and CDR2 YYEEEE. The CDR3 reads CASSYLAGGVSYNEQFF. CDR3 coding DNA: TGTGCCAGCAGCTACTTAGCGGGAGGAGTTTCCTACAATGAGCAGTTCTTC.

Only one count was recorded for this clone. Here the CDR3 reads CASSSSGTAYGYTF. The CDR3 DNA reads as TGTGCCAGCAGCTCGTCCGGGACAGCCTATGGCTACACCTTC. J is TRBJ1-2 and V is TRBV5-4, with 7 positions matching TRBD1. This CDR3 is 14 amino acids long. V shed 3 bases and J 4 bases; nucleotides not matched to a gene: 6. Per germline, CDR1 SGHNT and CDR2 YYREEE (reference sequence).

This clone appeared once. The gene calls are TRBV3-1 (or the pseudogene TRBV3-2) and TRBJ1-2; TRBD1 is a possible D gene (5 bases). Germline V lookup: CDR1 LGHDT, CDR2 YNNKEL (reference sequence). Deletions cut 6 bases from V and 3 bases from J, with 11 bases between. This CDR3 spans 13 amino acids. The CDR3 spells CASSLLGDYGYTF. CDR3 bases: TGTGCCAGCAGTCTTCTAGGGGACTATGGCTACACCTTC.

The gene calls are TRBV24-1 and TRBJ2-3; no clear D. Trimming left V 8 bases short and J 6 bases short, with 20 bases between. Germline V gene sequence: CDR1 KGHDR, CDR2 SFDVKD. This CDR3 has 15 amino acids. CDR3 in amino acids: CATMGLEDNLDTQYF. In DNA form, the CDR3 reads TGTGCCACCATGGGCCTCGAAGACAACCTTGATACGCAGTATTTT.

The rearrangement links TRBV21-1 to TRBJ1-5. TRBV21-1 constitutes a pseudogene. This CDR3 is built from 14 residues. CDR3 in DNA: TGTGCCAGCAGCAAAATTGGAGTCCTGTCGCCCCAGCATTTT. Translated, it gives CASSKIGVLSPQHF.

The chain links TRBV18 to TRBJ2-5, with 12 nucleotides matching TRBD2. Germline CDR1 reads KGHSH; CDR2 reads LQKENI. V was clipped by 3 bases and J by 7 bases; unmatched bases: 9. The CDR3 is made up of 16 amino acids. In DNA form, the CDR3 reads TGTGCCAGCTCACCGGAACGACTAGCGGGAGTTGGGACCCAGTACTTC. Translation gives CASSPERLAGVGTQYF.

This chain joins TRBV30 and TRBJ2-3; the D is unclear. V shed 5 bases and J shed 2 bases, with 5 bases lying between them. The CDR3 sequence is 11 residues long. Germline V gene sequence: CDR1 GTSNPN, CDR2 SVGIG (reference sequence). The CDR3 bases are TGTGCCTGGCGACTCACAGATACGCAGTATTTT. Encoded protein: CAWRLTDTQYF.

The chain couples TRBV19 to TRBJ1-2; TRBD1 aligns across 7 bases. This CDR3 spans 12 amino acids. Unmatched junction bases numbered 2, after V lost 8 bases and J lost 2 bases. Germline loops: CDR1 LNHDA, CDR2 SQIVND (reference sequence). CDR3 region: CASEGQNYGYTF. The CDR3 DNA follows: TGTGCCAGTGAGGGACAGAACTATGGCTACACCTTC.

Of note for this clone: Other DNA sequences from this sample encode an identical CDR3 as well. V usage is TRBV2 and J usage is TRBJ2-1, with TRBD1 as a possible D gene (5 bases). From germline, CDR1 is SNHLY and CDR2 FYNNEI. CDR3 length: 14 residues. V shed 4 bases and J shed 3 bases, with 10 bases lying between them. The DNA of the CDR3 is TGTGCCAGCAGTGGAACAGGCTTCTACAATGAGCAGTTCTTC. This gives the protein CASSGTGFYNEQFF.

The chain has TRBV5-1 and TRBJ2-3, with D possibly TRBD2 on 5 matching bases. CDR1 and CDR2 from the germline V gene are SGHRS and YFSETQ. CDR3 length equals 17 residues. V lost 3 bases and J lost 1, with 18 bases in between. The CDR3 coding sequence is TGCGCCAGCAGCTGGGCCCACTGGGAGCGGCGCACAGATACGCAGTATTTT. It translates to CASSWAHWERRTDTQYF.

The rearrangement joins TRBV10-3 to TRBJ1-5; unclear D gene. The CDR3 totals 14 residues. The V gene's germline CDR1 is ENHRY and CDR2 SYGVKD. Trimming stripped 2 bases from V and 7 bases from J, with 12 bases between. The CDR3 reads CAISEDGGKQPQHF. The CDR3 nucleotides are TGTGCCATCAGTGAGGACGGAGGAAAACAGCCCCAGCATTTT.

This clone was counted once. The chain couples TRBV12-3 or TRBV12-4 to TRBJ2-3; D not certain. The V end lost 3 bases, the J end lost 1 base, and 5 bases lay between the germline ends. The CDR3 is 13 residues long. This chain's CDR3 is CASSFGRTDTQYF. The CDR3 DNA reads TGTGCCAGCAGTTTTGGCCGCACAGATACGCAGTATTTT.

J is TRBJ1-1 and V is TRBV19; D is unresolved. There are 13 residues in the CDR3. Trimming left V 8 bases short and J 8 bases short, with 18 bases between. Germline V gene lookup returns CDR1 LNHDA and CDR2 SQIVND (reference sequence). The CDR3 spells CASEGSSYLEAFF. For the CDR3, the DNA is TGTGCCAGTGAGGGATCCTCTTACTTGGAAGCTTTCTTT.